This T cell receptor (beta chain) was observed in a study of Graves' ophthalmopathy and Graves' hyperthyroidism. About the study: Peripheral blood (taken before any treatment) was collected at initial diagnosis. Study-wide points: The blood repertoire also included most expanded thyroid clonotypes above 0.001 frequency.

Absence of ophthalmopathy within 18 months of follow-up defined stable hyperthyroidism. The germline V gene encodes CDR1 MGHRA and CDR2 YSYEKL. There are 15 residues in the CDR3. V was pared by 0 bases and J by 5 bases, with 6 bases of the junction left unmatched. With regard to this clonotype: The target antigen is unknown.

Researchers took RNA transcripts and amplified TCR beta CDR3 regions from them. RT-PCR with HTBI primers came first, then second-round multiplex PCR. TCRdb fed the multiplex PCR reads into MiXCR, producing one record per CDR3 protein. The sample has 600,000 to 650,000 distinct CDR3 sequences, 22% seen once; the top ten hold approximately 7.7%. V is TRBV4-1 and J is TRBJ1-1; 7 bases are a match to TRBD1. The TCR comes from a woman between 18 and 29 years old with stable Graves' hyperthyroidism. Some clones in this sample may be carry-over from other donors' samples. The sequencing sample was made of peripheral blood. CDR3 nucleotide sequence: TGCGCCAGCAGCCAAGAGGTCTTCAGGGGGACTGAAGCTTTCTTT. It translates to CASSQEVFRGTEAFF.